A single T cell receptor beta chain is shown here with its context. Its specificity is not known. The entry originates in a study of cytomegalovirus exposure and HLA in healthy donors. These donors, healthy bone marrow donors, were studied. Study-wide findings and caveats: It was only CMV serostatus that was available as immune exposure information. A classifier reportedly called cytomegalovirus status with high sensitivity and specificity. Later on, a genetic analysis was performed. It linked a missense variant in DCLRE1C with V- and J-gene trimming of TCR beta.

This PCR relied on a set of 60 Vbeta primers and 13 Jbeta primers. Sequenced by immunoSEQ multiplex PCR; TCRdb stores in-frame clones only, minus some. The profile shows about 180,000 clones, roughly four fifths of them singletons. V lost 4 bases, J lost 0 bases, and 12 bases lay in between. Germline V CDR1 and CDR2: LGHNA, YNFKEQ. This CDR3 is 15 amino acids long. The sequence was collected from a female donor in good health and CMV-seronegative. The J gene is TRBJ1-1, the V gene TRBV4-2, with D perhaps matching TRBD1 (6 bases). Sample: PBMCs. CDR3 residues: CASSPGTLLNTEAFF. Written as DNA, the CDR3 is TGTGCCAGCAGCCCCGGGACACTCTTGAACACTGAAGCTTTCTTT.